This entry concerns a single T cell receptor beta chain. The sample is drawn from a study of tissue T cells after allogeneic stem cell transplantation. V was cut by 11 bases and J by 3 bases, with 9 bases left in between. The CDR3 extends over 11 amino acids. The germline V gene encodes CDR1 SNHLY and CDR2 FYNNEI. Some clones are missing from TCRdb's copy, which holds only in-frame ones; the method was immunoSEQ multiplex PCR. Found here are around 6,400 clones, roughly 60% of them singletons; the top ten hold 22%. The genes are TRBV2 and TRBJ2-3; the D is unclear. This sequence was found in a female donor aged 60 or older with lung cancer. The starting material was duodenum tissue, obtained at autopsy. CDR3 in amino acids: CARTSTDTQYF. The CDR3 region has the DNA TGTGCCCGAACTTCGACAGATACGCAGTATTTT.